The next 11 T cell receptor beta chains were all read from a single sample in a study of T cell responses to AZD1222 COVID-19 vaccine. Profiled with immunoSEQ multiplex PCR; TCRdb holds only in-frame clones, not every one. The sample has more than 150,000 clones, 80% to 95% seen once. This material consisted of peripheral blood, taken on day 0 of AZD1222 vaccination. The source is an adult in good health.

The V and J genes are TRBV30 and TRBJ2-2; 8 nucleotides align to TRBD1. The CDR3 contains 15 residues. Germline trimming cut 2 bases from V and 6 bases from J; bases unmatched to any gene: 8. CDR1 GTSNPN and CDR2 SVGIG come from the germline V gene (reference sequence). As DNA, the CDR3 is TGTGCCTGGAGTACTCCGGACAGGGTGGCCGGGGAGCTGTTTTTT. Its protein is CAWSTPDRVAGELFF.

V usage is TRBV18 and J usage is TRBJ1-4, with D unclear. V shed 0 bases and J shed 8 bases, with 7 bases lying between them. CDR1 is KGHSH, CDR2 LQKENI, per germline. The length of the CDR3 is 13 residues. In DNA, the CDR3 is TGTGCCAGCTCACCACCGTCGTTGGAAAAACTGTTTTTT. This sequence encodes CASSPPSLEKLFF.

The CDR3 nucleotides are TGTGCCAGCAGTTTCCCGGGCAATGAGCAGTTCTTC. As protein: CASSFPGNEQFF. The rearrangement uses TRBV12-3 or TRBV12-4 and TRBJ2-1; no clear D. Trimming left V 3 bases short and J 6 bases short, with 6 bases between. This CDR3 is 12 amino acids long.

The rearrangement links TRBV9 to TRBJ2-2; no reliable D call. CDR3 length equals 17 residues. Germline V gene data show CDR1 as SGDLS and CDR2 as YYNGEE. Between the trimmed V and J ends, which lost 7 bases and 5 bases, there was a span of 24 bases. The CDR3 nucleotides are TGTGCCAGCCAAACGACCGGCCGCGCCTTGGGGACCGGGGAGCTGTTTTTT. Translation: CASQTTGRALGTGELFF. Full variable domain (missing parts from reference TRBV9 and TRBJ2-2): DSGVTQTPKHLITATGQRVTLRCSPRSGDLSVYWYQQSLDQGLQFLIQYYNGEERAKGNILERFSAQQFPDLHSELNLSSLELGDSALYFCASQTTGRALGTGELFFGEGSRLTVL.

This clone was seen a single time. The chain is built from TRBV4-1 and TRBJ1-1; D is unclear. V lost 1 base, J lost 2 bases, and 5 bases lay in between. Germline assignment: CDR1 MGHRA and CDR2 YSYEKL. This CDR3 region has 13 residues. CDR3 nucleotides: TGCGCCAGCAGCCAAGGAGAAAACACTGAAGCTTTCTTT. Residues: CASSQGENTEAFF.

The chain has TRBV11-3 and TRBJ2-3; D is perhaps TRBD1 or TRBD2 (5 bases each). CDR3 length equals 15 residues. V dropped 6 bases and J dropped 0 bases, with 13 bases sitting between them. CDR1 SGHNT and CDR2 YENEEA come from the germline V gene. This chain's CDR3 is CASSRGGPSTDTQYF. The DNA for the CDR3 is TGTGCCAGCAGTCGTGGGGGACCTAGCACAGATACGCAGTATTTT.

V gene TRBV9 combines with J gene TRBJ1-1; D is undetermined. The CDR3 is made up of 14 amino acids. Germline CDR1 SGDLS, CDR2 YYNGEE. The V end lost 2 bases, the J end lost 2 bases, and 10 bases lay between the germline ends. As DNA, the CDR3 is TGTGCCAGCAGCGTTAGGACCACAAACACTGAAGCTTTCTTT. Its translation is CASSVRTTNTEAFF.

The gene calls are TRBV5-1 and TRBJ1-1; D is unclear. CDR3 length: 14 amino acids. The ends were cut back, 4 bases at V and 0 bases at J, with 10 bases in the middle. Germline loops: CDR1 SGHRS, CDR2 YFSETQ. In DNA, the CDR3 is TGCGCCAGCAGCATTGATAGGGTGAACACTGAAGCTTTCTTT. Translated, it gives CASSIDRVNTEAFF.

The count of this clone is one. The CDR3 spells CASSKTGGREAFF. The CDR3 DNA follows: TGTGCCAGCAGCAAGACAGGGGGCAGGGAAGCTTTCTTT. The V and J genes are TRBV7-2 and TRBJ1-1; TRBD1 matches 10 bases. With V trimmed by 5 bases and J by 8 bases, 5 bases remained unmatched. This CDR3 is built from 13 residues. The germline V gene encodes CDR1 SGHTA and CDR2 FQGNSA.

The rearrangement uses TRBV18 and TRBJ1-2; 9 bases align to TRBD1. The CDR3 extends over 12 amino acids. The V and J ends lost 6 bases and 8 bases, in that order; junction bases with no gene match: 4. CDR1 and CDR2 (germline): KGHSH, LQKENI. CDR3 bases: TGTGCCAGCTCCCCGGGACAGGGAGGCTACACCTTC. It translates to CASSPGQGGYTF.

The chain is built from TRBV5-4 and TRBJ2-7, with 9 bases identical to TRBD2. Germline CDR1 reads SGHNT; CDR2 reads YYREEE (reference sequence). The V and J ends lost 2 bases and 1 base, in that order; junction bases with no gene match: 4. This CDR3 has 15 amino acids. The CDR3 nucleotides are TGTGCCAGCAGCTTTAGCGGGAGTCGGTCCTACGAGCAGTACTTC. It yields the protein CASSFSGSRSYEQYF.